Following are 25 T cell receptor beta chains from one sample sequenced in a study of T cells after yellow fever vaccination. TCRdb re-analysed the 5' RACE reads in MiXCR, keeping a single row per CDR3 protein. The sample has around 310,000 distinct CDR3 sequences; approximately 4% are singletons. The sequencing here drew on PBMCs, taken 15 days after the yellow fever booster vaccination. The receptors were sampled from a man between 18 and 29 years old who received the YFV17D yellow fever vaccine.

This clonotype was picked up a small number of times. The chain joins TRBV11-2 to TRBJ2-1; D is undetermined. The CDR3 has 14 amino acids. Germline V gene data show CDR1 as SGHAT and CDR2 as FQNNGV. The V end was cut by 0 bases, the J end by 8 bases, with 11 bases between. CDR3 region: CASSLDMPRDEQFF. CDR3 bases: TGTGCCAGCAGCTTAGATATGCCAAGGGATGAGCAGTTCTTC.

This clonotype came up a few times. The chain carries TRBV5-1 and TRBJ1-5; no firm D call. V lost 4 bases, J lost 6 bases, and 11 bases lay in between. The CDR3 loop spans 13 amino acids. CDR1 is SGHRS, CDR2 YFSETQ, per germline. CDR3 bases: TGCGCCAGCAGCCCGGGGAAGGGTCAGCCCCAGCATTTT. This gives the protein CASSPGKGQPQHF.

This clonotype was observed many times. The chain is built from TRBV2 and TRBJ1-2; D is undetermined. V was clipped by 3 bases and J by 5 bases, with 7 bases between them. Germline values: CDR1 SNHLY, CDR2 FYNNEI. This CDR3 has 12 residues. The CDR3 sequence is CASSDRLYGYTF. The DNA for the CDR3 is TGTGCCAGCAGTGACAGGTTATATGGCTACACCTTC.

This clonotype came up many times. The chain links TRBV2 to TRBJ2-3, with D possibly matching TRBD1 (6 bases). Trimming pared 8 bases from V and 4 bases from J, leaving 10 bases between. There are 12 residues in the CDR3. From germline, CDR1 is SNHLY and CDR2 FYNNEI. The DNA of the CDR3 is TGTGCCAGCGGGAGACAGGCAGATACGCAGTATTTT. It translates to CASGRQADTQYF.

This clonotype occurred a few times. This CDR3 reads CSASWGAGSNQPQHF. The CDR3 region has the DNA TGCAGTGCTAGTTGGGGGGCAGGTAGCAATCAGCCCCAGCATTTT. This chain joins TRBV20-1 and TRBJ1-5, with D perhaps TRBD1 (6 bases). The CDR3 covers 15 residues. CDR1 DFQATT and CDR2 SNEGSKA come from the germline V gene (reference sequence). Trimming stripped 3 bases from V and 0 bases from J, with 12 bases between.

This clonotype came up many times. The chain couples TRBV12-3 or TRBV12-4 to TRBJ2-2; D gene ambiguous. The CDR3 spans 14 residues. V lost 7 bases to trimming and J lost 0 bases, with 9 bases between them. The CDR3 DNA reads TGTGCCAGCACCCAATCAGCGAACACCGGGGAGCTGTTTTTT. Encoded protein: CASTQSANTGELFF.

This clonotype was counted between two and nine times. The chain couples TRBV4-2 to TRBJ2-1; either TRBD1 or TRBD2 may fit D (5 bases each). In germline, CDR1 is LGHNA, CDR2 YNFKEQ. The V and J ends lost 0 bases and 0 bases respectively, with 12 bases between them. The CDR3 spans 17 residues. CDR3 sequence reads: CASSQEPAGSSYNEQFF. The CDR3 DNA is TGTGCCAGCAGCCAAGAGCCAGCAGGGAGCTCCTACAATGAGCAGTTCTTC.

This clonotype has a count of ten or more. This chain joins TRBV7-9 and TRBJ1-2, with no clear D. The germline CDR1 and CDR2 sequences are SEHNR and FQNEAQ (reference sequence). V was trimmed by 3 bases and J by 6 bases, leaving 5 bases between them. This CDR3 spans 11 amino acids. This CDR3 reads CASSLGHGYTF. CDR3 sequence (DNA): TGTGCCAGCAGCTTGGGTCATGGCTACACCTTC.

In its sample, this clonotype was seen many times. V and J are TRBV20-1 and TRBJ2-3; TRBD2 aligns across 10 bases. CDR1 is DFQATT and CDR2 is SNEGSKA in the germline V gene (reference sequence). The ends lost 6 bases at V and 6 bases at J; junction bases unmatched: 9. The CDR3 runs 14 residues. CDR3 bases: TGCAGTGCCGAAAGCGGGGGGGCCGTCGATACGCAGTATTTT. Translating it yields CSAESGGAVDTQYF.

The chain employs TRBV29-1 and TRBJ1-2; 7 bases are shared with TRBD1. V dropped 4 bases and J dropped 4; count of bases not matched to a gene: 6. CDR1 and CDR2 from the germline V gene are SQVTM and ANQGSEA. The CDR3 extends over 13 amino acids. In DNA form, the CDR3 reads TGCAGCGTTGCGGACAGGAGCTCCTATGGCTACACCTTC. Its protein product is CSVADRSSYGYTF.

In its sample, this clonotype was seen a few times. This rearrangement joins TRBV7-6 to TRBJ2-3, with 7 bases matching TRBD1. J gave up 0 bases and V 3 bases, and 3 bases lay outside the gene matches. The germline CDR1 and CDR2 sequences are SGHVS and FNYEAQ. The CDR3 contains 15 residues. This CDR3 is CASSFTGASTDTQYF. In DNA form, the CDR3 reads TGTGCCAGCAGCTTCACAGGGGCTAGCACAGATACGCAGTATTTT.

This chain connects TRBV12-3 or TRBV12-4 to TRBJ2-1; 7 positions match TRBD2. Unmatched junction bases numbered 5, after V lost 8 bases and J lost 1 base. The CDR3 totals 14 residues. The CDR3 nucleotides read TGTGCCAGCCTCTCCGGGGGGTCCTACAATGAGCAGTTCTTC. Translation: CASLSGGSYNEQFF.

This clonotype occurred a few times. This chain uses TRBV2 with TRBJ1-6, with 9 bases aligning to TRBD1. There are 18 residues in the CDR3. Per the germline V gene, CDR1 is SNHLY and CDR2 is FYNNEI. With 6 bases clipped from V and 6 bases from J, the junction kept 15 bases outside the gene matches. The DNA of the CDR3 is TGTGCCAGCAGATCCGGACAGGGGATCGGGAAGGGTAATTCACCCCTCCACTTT. Its protein product is CASRSGQGIGKGNSPLHF.

The V and J genes are TRBV20-1 and TRBJ2-7; 14 bases are a match to TRBD2. V dropped 5 bases and J dropped 3; count of bases not matched to a gene: 3. The germline V gene encodes CDR1 DFQATT and CDR2 SNEGSKA (reference sequence). The CDR3 totals 14 residues. Here the CDR3 reads CSASGTSGGYEQYF. In nucleotides, the CDR3 is TGCAGTGCTTCCGGGACTAGCGGGGGCTACGAGCAGTACTTC.

A few counts support this clonotype. The rearrangement links TRBV25-1 to TRBJ1-5; 7 nucleotides line up with TRBD1. The CDR3 spans 15 residues. The junction had 12 bases not matched to a gene; V was cut back by 6 bases and J by 7 bases. Germline V gene lookup returns CDR1 MGHDK and CDR2 SYGVNS. The CDR3 protein is CASSRGGTGEQPQHF. DNA for the CDR3: TGTGCCAGCAGCCGCGGGGGAACAGGGGAACAGCCCCAGCATTTT.

This clonotype was seen many times. This chain uses TRBV6-5 with TRBJ1-5; perhaps TRBD1 as D (6 bases). V was cut by 6 bases and J by 5 bases, with 14 bases left in between. This CDR3 contains 14 residues. Germline V gives CDR1 MNHEY, CDR2 SVGAGI. The CDR3 loop reads CASRKQGDDQPQHF. In nucleotides, the CDR3 is TGTGCCAGCAGGAAACAGGGTGACGATCAGCCCCAGCATTTT.

CDR3 coding DNA: TGTGCCAGCAGTTACCCTAGCGGGGGCACAGATACGCAGTATTTT. As protein: CASSYPSGGTDTQYF. The chain carries TRBV6-5 and TRBJ2-3; 9 nucleotides align to TRBD2. V was clipped by 2 bases and J by 1 base; unmatched bases: 1. The germline V gene encodes CDR1 MNHEY and CDR2 SVGAGI. This CDR3 region has 15 residues.

This clonotype was recorded a few times. The rearrangement joins TRBV5-1 to TRBJ1-1; TRBD1 might be the D (6 bases). The CDR3 loop spans 14 amino acids. Trimming pared 5 bases from V and 3 bases from J, leaving 14 bases between. Per the germline V gene, CDR1 is SGHRS and CDR2 is YFSETQ. CDR3 protein: CASSYDRRYTEAFF. The CDR3 DNA sequence: TGCGCCAGCAGTTATGACAGGAGATACACTGAAGCTTTCTTT.

This clonotype was recorded a few times. This rearrangement joins TRBV12-3 or TRBV12-4 to TRBJ2-3, with a possible D match to TRBD2 (6 bases). Trimming left V 6 bases short and J 5 bases short, with 15 bases between. There are 14 residues in the CDR3. The CDR3 is CASRRLVPGDTQYF. The CDR3 DNA reads as TGTGCCAGCAGACGACTAGTGCCCGGAGATACGCAGTATTTT.

This clonotype turned up a few times. The rearrangement links TRBV24-1 to TRBJ2-3; 7 bases match TRBD1. J was trimmed by 2 bases and V by 5 bases; bases with no gene match: 15. The length of the CDR3 is 18 residues. Germline loops: CDR1 KGHDR, CDR2 SFDVKD. The CDR3 DNA reads TGTGCCACCAGTGCTCCCCCCGGGCAGGGACAGACCACAGATACGCAGTATTTT. As protein: CATSAPPGQGQTTDTQYF.

This clonotype showed up many times. The rearrangement uses TRBV10-3 and TRBJ1-6, with TRBD1 matching 9 bases. The CDR3 loop spans 15 amino acids. Germline V lookup: CDR1 ENHRY, CDR2 SYGVKD. The V and J ends lost 8 bases and 8 bases, in that order; junction bases with no gene match: 10. CDR3 in DNA: TGTGCCATCGCGGGGGGGACAGGGAGGCATTCACCCCTCCACTTT. It is translated as CAIAGGTGRHSPLHF.

This clonotype was counted ten times or more. The chain uses TRBV12-3 or TRBV12-4 and TRBJ1-1, with 7 bases fitting TRBD1. The CDR3 is 13 amino acids. V trimming: 6 bases; J trimming: 5 bases; junction bases outside the gene matches: 6. CDR3 sequence (DNA): TGTGCCAGCAGCATGGACAGGTGGACTGAAGCTTTCTTT. It yields the protein CASSMDRWTEAFF.

The sample holds many counts of this clonotype. The CDR3 is CAISRGNNSPLHF. CDR3 coding DNA: TGTGCCATCAGCAGGGGTAACAATTCACCCCTCCACTTT. The chain employs TRBV10-3 and TRBJ1-6; D possibly corresponds to TRBD1 (6 bases). This CDR3 region has 13 residues. The V end was cut by 6 bases, the J end by 7 bases, with 10 bases between. CDR1 and CDR2 from the germline V gene are ENHRY and SYGVKD.

This chain joins TRBV27 and TRBJ2-1; 8 bases line up with TRBD2. Germline trimming cut 6 bases from V and 7 bases from J; bases unmatched to any gene: 8. The CDR3 loop spans 14 amino acids. Germline V gene lookup returns CDR1 MNHEY and CDR2 SMNVEV (reference sequence). The CDR3 region has the DNA TGTGCCAGCAGCGGGGGGGCCAGTGGAAATGAGCAGTTCTTC. Translating it yields CASSGGASGNEQFF.

This clonotype has at least ten counts. CDR3 sequence reads: CASSLVGGEGANYGYTF. CDR3 DNA: TGTGCCAGCAGCTTAGTTGGGGGAGAAGGAGCTAACTATGGCTACACCTTC. The chain carries TRBV7-9 and TRBJ1-2; maybe TRBD1 (5 bases). The V gene lost 1 base and the J gene lost 0 bases, with 15 bases spanning the gap. The CDR3 totals 17 residues. CDR1 is SEHNR, CDR2 FQNEAQ, per germline (reference sequence). Looking up the rest from reference TRBV7-9 and TRBJ1-2 gives the full variable domain: DTGVSQNPRHKITKRGQNVTFRCDPISEHNRLYWYRQTLGQGPEFLTYFQNEAQLEKSRLLSDRFSAERPKGSFSTLEIQRTEQGDSAMYLCASSLVGGEGANYGYTFGSGTRLTVV.